The 21 T cell receptor beta chains given below trace back to one sample, sequenced in a study of cytomegalovirus exposure and HLA in healthy donors. This PCR relied on a set of 60 Vbeta primers and 13 Jbeta primers. The method was immunoSEQ multiplex PCR; TCRdb's version includes in-frame clones alone and lacks a portion of them. Of under 200,000 clones listed, about 82% are singletons. What was sequenced was PBMCs. These TCRs come from a woman aged 50 to 65 in good health and CMV-seropositive.

The V and J genes are TRBV7-2 and TRBJ1-2; D is uncertain. CDR1 is SGHTA, CDR2 FQGNSA, per germline. This CDR3 has 17 amino acids. Trimming removed 2 bases at V and 5 bases at J, with 21 bases between. CDR3: CASSLRSASGIHYGYTF. The CDR3 DNA follows: TGTGCCAGCAGCTTACGGTCCGCGTCAGGTATACATTATGGCTACACCTTC.

J is TRBJ2-5 and V is TRBV7-6; D perhaps matches TRBD1 (5 bases). The DNA end is a closer match to TRBJ2-7, so the J assignment may be wrong. This CDR3 has 15 residues. Per germline, CDR1 SGHVS and CDR2 FNYEAQ. CDR3 sequence reads: CASSLGGRVGNEQYF. CDR3 nucleotides: TGTGCCAGCAGCTTAGGAGGCAGGGTAGGGAACGAGCAGTACTTC.

The chain employs TRBV6-1 and TRBJ2-1, with D uncertain. CDR1 is MNHNS, CDR2 SASEGT, per germline. Trimming stripped 3 bases from V and 6 bases from J, with 6 bases between. The CDR3 runs to 12 residues. The CDR3 is CASSEASNEQFF. In DNA, the CDR3 is TGTGCCAGCAGTGAGGCTAGCAATGAGCAGTTCTTC.

The J gene is TRBJ1-1, the V gene TRBV27; 7 bases agree with TRBD1. The germline gives CDR1 MNHEY, CDR2 SMNVEV (reference sequence). J lost 4 bases, V lost 0 bases, and 5 bases had no gene match. The CDR3 totals 15 residues. CDR3 sequence reads: CASSLSSGGPTEAFF. The CDR3 coding sequence is TGTGCCAGCAGTTTATCGTCAGGGGGTCCCACTGAAGCTTTCTTT.

The CDR3 protein is CASSPAPSGSNEQYF. CDR3 DNA: TGTGCCAGCAGCCCCGCCCCTAGCGGGAGCAACGAGCAGTACTTC. The chain couples TRBV5-6 to TRBJ2-7, with 10 positions matching TRBD2. J lost 5 bases, V lost 4 bases, and 9 bases had no gene match. Per germline, CDR1 SGHDT and CDR2 YYEEEE. CDR3 length equals 15 residues. The entire variable domain, with the rest obtained from reference TRBV5-6 and TRBJ2-7, is as follows: DAGVTQSPTHLIKTRGQQVTLRCSPKSGHDTVSWYQQALGQGPQFIFQYYEEEERQRGNFPDRFSGHQFPNYSSELNVNALLLGDSALYLCASSPAPSGSNEQYFGPGTRLTVT.

This sequence joins TRBV30 and TRBJ1-2; D might be TRBD1 (6 bases). With 2 bases removed from V and 2 bases from J, the gap between germline ends came to 21 bases. In germline, CDR1 is GTSNPN, CDR2 SVGIG (reference sequence). This CDR3 comprises 17 residues. CDR3 in amino acids: CAWSPTGKTGTNYGYTF. CDR3 nucleotides: TGTGCCTGGAGTCCTACGGGAAAGACAGGTACAAACTATGGCTACACCTTC.

The V and J genes are TRBV27 and TRBJ1-2; D gene uncertain. V lost 7 bases, J lost 4 bases, and 16 bases lay in between. The germline CDR1 and CDR2 sequences are MNHEY and SMNVEV (reference sequence). CDR3 length: 14 amino acids. CDR3 bases: TGTGCCAGCAATAGGATACCGGGGTCCTATGGCTACACCTTC. Residues: CASNRIPGSYGYTF.

This clone was picked up a small number of times. J is TRBJ2-5 and V is TRBV11-2; 7 bases line up with TRBD2. The CDR3 is 15 amino acids. J was trimmed by 4 bases and V by 1 base; bases with no gene match: 6. The germline V gene has CDR1 SGHAT and CDR2 FQNNGV. This CDR3 is CASSLGLAIPETQYF. Written as DNA, the CDR3 is TGTGCCAGCAGCTTAGGACTAGCAATTCCAGAGACCCAGTACTTC.

A single count supports this clone. The chain couples TRBV18 to TRBJ2-2, with D possibly being TRBD2 (6 bases). Germline values: CDR1 KGHSH, CDR2 LQKENI. The ends were cut back, 3 bases at V and 3 bases at J, with 14 bases in the middle. This CDR3 comprises 16 residues. CDR3 amino acids: CASSPLSGGDTGELFF. CDR3 coding DNA: TGTGCCAGCTCACCCCTTAGCGGAGGGGACACCGGGGAGCTGTTTTTT.

The V and J genes are TRBV7-3 and TRBJ2-1; 7 bases agree with TRBD2. Germline V CDR1 and CDR2: SGHTA, FQGTGA. V shed 4 bases and J 8 bases; nucleotides not matched to a gene: 5. The CDR3 is made up of 13 amino acids. CDR3 residues: CASSWREYDEQFF. CDR3 nucleotide sequence: TGTGCCAGCAGCTGGCGGGAGTATGATGAGCAGTTCTTC.

The chain is built from TRBV5-1 and TRBJ1-6; no reliable D call. V gave up 1 base and J gave up 9 bases, with 14 bases separating them. Per the germline V gene, CDR1 is SGHRS and CDR2 is YFSETQ. The CDR3 loop spans 15 amino acids. The CDR3 DNA sequence: TGCGCCAGCAGCTTGCAGACGGATCCAGGTTCACCCCTCCACTTT. Encoded protein: CASSLQTDPGSPLHF.

The J gene is TRBJ2-1, the V gene TRBV14; D might be TRBD2 (8 bases). This CDR3 spans 17 amino acids. Germline lookup yields CDR1 SGHDN and CDR2 FVKESK. The V and J ends lost 0 bases and 5 bases respectively, with 17 bases between them. CDR3 sequence (DNA): TGTGCCAGCAGCCAAGAAAGGGGGCTAGCGGGCCACAATGAGCAGTTCTTC. Its protein is CASSQERGLAGHNEQFF.

This chain connects TRBV7-9 to TRBJ2-7; maybe TRBD1 (6 bases). The germline gives CDR1 SEHNR, CDR2 FQNEAQ (reference sequence). This CDR3 comprises 15 residues. V was cut by 2 bases and J by 6 bases, with 17 bases left in between. This CDR3 is CASSLLGGNLGEQYF. CDR3 sequence (DNA): TGTGCCAGCAGCTTATTAGGGGGTAATCTAGGCGAGCAGTACTTC.

The chain joins TRBV15 to TRBJ2-1; possibly TRBD2 for D (5 bases). The CDR3 consists of 16 residues. Germline V gene data show CDR1 as LNHNV and CDR2 as YYDKDF (reference sequence). Trimming took 1 base from V and 8 from J, leaving 18 bases between them. The CDR3 loop is CATSRARRQLGDEQFF. The CDR3 nucleotides read TGTGCCACCAGCAGAGCACGGAGACAACTCGGGGATGAGCAGTTCTTC.

J is TRBJ1-4 and V is TRBV15; tentatively, D is TRBD1 (6 bases). With 3 bases removed from V and 1 base from J, the gap between germline ends came to 9 bases. Germline CDR1 and CDR2: LNHNV and YYDKDF (reference sequence). The CDR3 length is 15 residues. The CDR3 spells CATSSRGGTNEKLFF. CDR3 coding DNA: TGTGCCACCAGCAGTCGAGGGGGAACTAATGAAAAACTGTTTTTT.

The CDR3 DNA reads TGTGCCAGCAGCTTAGAGGCGGGTCAGCCCCAGCATTTT. Residues: CASSLEAGQPQHF. The gene calls are TRBV11-2 and TRBJ1-5; no clear D. V lost 0 bases and J 6 bases, leaving 6 bases between the germline ends. The CDR3 has 13 amino acids. Germline V gene data show CDR1 as SGHAT and CDR2 as FQNNGV.

DNA for the CDR3: TGTGCCAGCACTGTACAGGGGGGTCGCTACACCTTC. Protein: CASTVQGGRYTF. The V gene is TRBV28, the J gene TRBJ1-2, with 8 bases lining up with TRBD1. The CDR3 is 12 amino acids. Unmatched junction bases numbered 7, after V lost 7 bases and J lost 9 bases. Germline CDR1 reads MDHEN; CDR2 reads SYDVKM.

The rearrangement uses TRBV10-2 and TRBJ2-1; TRBD2 aligns across 9 bases. CDR3 length equals 14 residues. Germline V gene data show CDR1 as WSHSY and CDR2 as SAAADI. J gave up 1 base and V 7 bases, and 2 bases lay outside the gene matches. CDR3 residues: CASTSGMSYNEQFF. In DNA, the CDR3 is TGCGCCAGCACTAGCGGGATGTCCTACAATGAGCAGTTCTTC.

The chain links TRBV5-1 to TRBJ2-3; a possible D gene is TRBD2 (5 bases). This CDR3 region has 15 residues. V lost 0 bases to trimming and J lost 4 bases, with 12 bases between them. Germline loops: CDR1 SGHRS, CDR2 YFSETQ. The CDR3 protein is CASSLVPAGADTQYF. The CDR3 coding sequence is TGCGCCAGCAGCTTGGTGCCCGCGGGTGCAGATACGCAGTATTTT.

The chain combines TRBV7-2 with TRBJ2-1, with 12 bases lining up with TRBD2. Germline-derived CDR1 and CDR2 are SGHTA and FQGNSA. The V segment lost 4 bases and the J segment 5 bases; nucleotides outside the gene matches: 6. This CDR3 has 16 amino acids. CDR3 sequence (DNA): TGTGCCAGCAGCTCATACGGACTAGCGGGGAACAATGAGCAGTTCTTC. As protein: CASSSYGLAGNNEQFF. Full variable domain (remainder filled in from reference TRBV7-2 and TRBJ2-1): GAGVSQSPSNKVTEKGKDVELRCDPISGHTALYWYRQSLGQGLEFLIYFQGNSAPDKSGLPSDRFSAERTGGSVSTLTIQRTQQEDSAVYLCASSSYGLAGNNEQFFGPGTRLTVL.

Only a few counts were recorded for this clone. V gene TRBV1 combines with J gene TRBJ1-1. TRBV1 is described as a pseudogene. This CDR3 comprises 16 residues. The CDR3 region is CTSSQGVSTMNTEAFF. The CDR3, as DNA: TGCACCAGCAGCCAAGGAGTGTCCACCATGAACACTGAAGCTTTCTTT.